This T cell receptor (beta chain) was captured in a study of T cells expressing NK-cell markers. Study results and limitations: HCMV specificity of expanded NKG2C+ T cell clones remained unclear. Dominant NKG2C+ clonotypes accounted for about 1.0-8% of CD8+ T cells in 5 to 7 donors. One observes that, in several donors, these clonotypes were also the leading ones within the CD3+CD56-NKG2C+ fraction.

Following a re-call of the 5' RACE reads, TCRdb has one entry per CDR3 protein and lacks DNA. This table holds about 260,000 distinct CDR3 sequences. The CDR3 extends over 17 amino acids. Germline lookup yields CDR1 SQVTM and CDR2 ANQGSEA. Note on this clonotype: Its antigen is still unknown.

The sample was blood T cells: a sorted CD56 or NKG2C T cell subset, CD4+ or CD8+ T cells, or bulk PBMC T cells (not recorded which). This chain joins TRBV29-1 and TRBJ2-6; TCRdb lists TRBD1, though no DNA is available to test this call. This receptor was obtained from a man younger than 35 in good health. The CDR3 reads CSVAGQGVISGANVLTF.